This note documents a single T cell receptor (beta chain) sequence. Antigen: not known. cDNA libraries for TCR alpha and TCR beta, carrying sample barcodes and UMIs, came from 5'RACE with constant-segment primers. A single record per CDR3 protein comes from TCRdb applying MiXCR to the 5' RACE reads. The table lists about 90,000 distinct CDR3 sequences, around 16% of them singletons. These data are taken from a study of T-cell memory formation after mild COVID-19. Study-wide results and caveats: Some clones that responded were present in memory (sampled pre-infection), which suggests cross-reactive memory joined.

Germline V lookup: CDR1 MNHEY, CDR2 SVGEGT. The CDR3 extends over 15 amino acids. After removal of 8 bases from V and 4 bases from J, the junction contained 13 bases not matched to a gene. Sequencing input: PBMCs or a T cell subset sorted from them (not recorded which). The J gene is TRBJ1-2, the V gene TRBV6-2 or TRBV6-3; TRBD1 aligns across 7 bases. This TCR was sampled from a man between 18 and 29 years old who had mild COVID-19 (a few samples of this study predate the infection). Cell type and time point are not known. CDR3 in DNA: TGTGCCAGCGGAGAACGGGACAGACCGATCTATGGCTACACCTTC. Translating it yields CASGERDRPIYGYTF.